These T cell receptor beta chains were read from a single sample in a study of vaccination effects on CD4 cells after COVID-19. Repertoires were generated with immunoSEQ multiplex PCR, while TCRdb's copy carries only in-frame clones and drops some. The sample yields roughly 45,000 clones, roughly 79% seen once. Their antigens remain unidentified. This specimen was CD4+ T cells from PBMCs cultured with SARS-CoV-2 spike peptides, taken before COVID-19 vaccination. These receptors all stem from a human donor who received a COVID-19 vaccine. Each CDR3 is given with its conserved first and last residue. Fields, in order: J gene, V gene, CDR3 protein.

TRBJ1-3 TRBV7-2 CASSLIQGSPGNTIYF
TRBJ2-3 TRBV11-2 CASSSYSDTDTQYF
TRBJ2-5 TRBV5-4 CASSRDPGEETQYF
TRBJ1-5 TRBV24-1 CATSDLGPGNQPQHF
TRBJ1-1 TRBV7-8 CASSFERYTEAFF
TRBJ2-4 TRBV4-3 CASSQDREVDIQYF
TRBJ2-2 TRBV5-5 CASSLGGTFSGELFF
TRBJ2-1 TRBV12-5 CASGKVYNEQFF
TRBJ2-1 TRBV9 CASSVVHGGEQFF
TRBJ1-6 TRBV6-1 CASSERLGQGYNSPLHF
TRBJ1-5 TRBV6-5 CASSYSAGGRQPQHF
TRBJ2-3 TRBV7-2 CASSPSRTFTDTQYF
TRBJ1-2 TRBV9 CASSADPFSPGYTF
TRBJ1-1 TRBV9 CASSVGWGGSEAFF
TRBJ2-1 TRBV19 CASARASGGQYNEQFF
TRBJ2-4 TRBV6-1 CASGDGSLAKNIQYF
TRBJ1-2 TRBV10-3 CAISESVGALNYGYTF
TRBJ1-1 TRBV29-1 CSVERGAETEAFF
TRBJ1-2 TRBV7-2 CASSVSQINYGYTF
TRBJ2-3 TRBV5-1 CASSLAADTQYF
TRBJ1-1 TRBV7-9 CASSLGRDRGVSEAFF
TRBJ2-2 TRBV28 CASTLRVEGTGELFF
TRBJ2-2 TRBV5-6 CASSYSWTGRNWDTGELFF
TRBJ1-3 TRBV5-1 CASSIGQGFRNTIYF
TRBJ2-3 TRBV5-1 CASSLGGLVTDTQYF
TRBJ1-5 TRBV7-8 CASSLTVNQPQHF
TRBJ2-1 TRBV24-1 CATSDNRPTRSGEQFF
TRBJ2-5 TRBV24-1 CATSPGGAQETQYF
TRBJ2-3 TRBV29-1 CSAEGGAGNTQYF
TRBJ2-1 TRBV27 CASSIGQEAYNEQFF
TRBJ1-3 TRBV5-1 CASSLGGGSGNTIYF
TRBJ2-3 TRBV4-3 CASSQTQGGSTDTQYF
TRBJ1-2 TRBV5-1 CASSPTGNYGYTF
TRBJ1-5 TRBV9 CASSVDPWQPQHF
TRBJ1-2 TRBV6-5 CASRRTGGSYGYTF
TRBJ1-2 TRBV6-4 CASSVRGDRGYGYTF
TRBJ2-3 TRBV5-6 CASSPVPSGGKGADTQYF
TRBJ2-5 TRBV27 CASRHRTSADQETQYF
TRBJ1-4 TRBV4-1 CASSWGPGREKLFF
TRBJ2-1 TRBV10-1 CASSGTGDPNEQFF
TRBJ2-4 TRBV5-1 CASSGGLAKNIQYF
TRBJ2-3 TRBV6-5 CASRALAGLGDTQYF
TRBJ2-2 TRBV25-1 CASSERRNTGELFF
TRBJ2-3 TRBV2 CASTLHRTDTQYF
TRBJ1-4 TRBV5-4 CASSLDFSNEKLFF
TRBJ1-1 TRBV5-1 CASSPEVDTAMNTEAFF
TRBJ2-3 TRBV6-6 CASSPGVSTDTQYF
TRBJ1-6 TRBV7-2 CASSLPGLAPLHF
TRBJ1-2 TRBV18 CASSPQQGNGYTF